A selection of T cell receptor beta chains follows, all from one sample in a study of blood T cells in healthy people across ages. TCRdb reprocessed the 5' RACE reads via MiXCR and lists one record per CDR3 protein. The table has 1.5 million to 2 million distinct CDR3 sequences, roughly 30% seen once; the top ten hold 7% to 9%. Sequencing was performed on blood. These receptor sequences come from a woman aged 30 to 39 in good health. Each CDR3 is given with its conserved first and last residue. A D gene is named only where the DNA matches it firmly. Expanded clones are given a class, and other clones once, few, many or no size at all.

.	TRBV20-1	few	TRBJ1-5	CSASRGDSNQPQHF	TGCAGTGCTAGTAGGGGGGATAGCAATCAGCCCCAGCATTTT
TRBD1	TRBV7-3	.	TRBJ2-5	CASSLGTGARETQYF	TGTGCCAGCAGCTTAGGGACAGGGGCTAGGGAGACCCAGTACTTC
.	TRBV5-1	.	TRBJ2-4	CASSPDSPLNIQYF	TGCGCCAGCAGCCCAGATTCTCCCCTGAACATTCAGTACTTC
TRBD2	TRBV2	few	TRBJ2-4	CASGDGRSSKNIQYF	TGTGCCAGCGGGGACGGGAGGTCGTCCAAAAACATTCAGTACTTC
.	TRBV19	.	TRBJ2-7	CASSRTEGASNSGEQYF	TGTGCCAGTAGTCGGACAGAGGGTGCCAGCAATTCCGGCGAGCAGTACTTC
.	TRBV11-3	few	TRBJ2-2	CASSLEGGGTGELFF	TGTGCCAGCAGCTTGGAGGGAGGCGGCACCGGGGAGCTGTTTTTT
.	TRBV15	many	TRBJ2-7	CATSREGRGAYEQYF	TGTGCCACCAGCAGAGAAGGACGGGGAGCCTACGAGCAGTACTTC
.	TRBV7-3	.	TRBJ2-1	CASSHPPGAKDEQFF	TGTGCCAGCAGCCATCCGCCGGGGGCCAAAGATGAGCAGTTCTTC
.	TRBV15	once	TRBJ2-3	CATSTDSGADTQYF	TGTGCCACCAGCACAGACAGCGGAGCAGATACGCAGTATTTT
TRBD1	TRBV5-1	.	TRBJ2-3	CASSPGQTSTDTQYF	TGCGCCAGCAGCCCGGGACAGACTAGCACAGATACGCAGTATTTT
.	TRBV7-3	.	TRBJ2-3	CASSRGDGEVDTQYF	TGTGCCAGCAGCCGAGGGGACGGGGAAGTCGATACGCAGTATTTT
.	TRBV29-1	few	TRBJ2-5	CSVEDRLAGTQYF	TGCAGCGTTGAAGATCGGCTAGCTGGGACCCAGTACTTC
TRBD1	TRBV4-2	many	TRBJ1-2	CASSQVDRELQGYTF	TGTGCCAGCAGCCAAGTGGACAGGGAACTCCAAGGCTACACCTTC
.	TRBV5-5	.	TRBJ2-5	CASSLQGYQETQYF	TGTGCCAGCAGCCTGCAGGGGTACCAAGAGACCCAGTACTTC
TRBD1	TRBV4-3	many	TRBJ2-5	CASSQDGRGETQYF	TGCGCCAGCAGCCAAGACGGCAGGGGGGAGACCCAGTACTTC
TRBD2	TRBV5-1	.	TRBJ2-3	CASSNPSGGASDTQYF	TGCGCCAGCAGCAACCCCAGCGGGGGCGCGTCCGATACGCAGTATTTT
TRBD2	TRBV7-3	.	TRBJ2-3	CASSSTLADTQYF	TGTGCCAGCAGCTCCACACTAGCGGATACGCAGTATTTT
.	TRBV20-1	few	TRBJ2-3	CSASAGVTDTQYF	TGCAGTGCTAGCGCCGGGGTAACAGATACTCAGTATTTT
.	TRBV4-1	.	TRBJ1-6	CASSQLPSAASPLHF	TGCGCCAGCAGCCAACTACCAAGCGCGGCTTCACCCCTCCACTTT
.	TRBV29-1	.	TRBJ2-1	CSVASGTEQFF	TGCAGCGTTGCGAGCGGTACCGAGCAGTTCTTC
.	TRBV20-1	many	TRBJ2-5	CSASGRQETQYF	TGCAGTGCTAGCGGGCGGCAAGAGACCCAGTACTTC
.	TRBV18	.	TRBJ2-5	CASSGEAVDGETQYF	TGTGCCAGCTCCGGGGAGGCGGTAGATGGAGAGACCCAGTACTTC
TRBD1	TRBV12-3/TRBV12-4	.	TRBJ2-7	CASSPGTAGLEQYF	TGTGCCAGCAGTCCCGGGACAGCAGGTCTCGAGCAGTACTTC
.	TRBV28	.	TRBJ1-2	CASRLTGELNYGCTF	TGTGCCAGCAGGCTAACAGGAGAACTTAACTATGGCTGCACCTTC
TRBD1	TRBV6-6	.	TRBJ1-1	CASSQDRLTVAFF	TGTGCCAGCAGTCAGGACAGGTTAACGGTAGCTTTCTTT
.	TRBV5-1	many	TRBJ1-2	CASSLGQGDYGYTF	TGTGCCAGCAGCTTAGGTCAGGGCGACTATGGCTACACCTTC
.	TRBV7-2	.	TRBJ2-3	CASRLSGYGTDTQYF	TGTGCCAGCAGACTTAGCGGTTACGGCACAGATACGCAGTATTTT
.	TRBV20-1	many	TRBJ2-7	CSASRRSGDEQYF	TGCAGTGCTAGTCGGCGGTCAGGGGACGAGCAGTACTTC
.	TRBV4-1	.	TRBJ1-1	CASSQTWGASPFLNTEAFF	TGCGCCAGCAGCCAGACATGGGGGGCCTCACCATTCCTGAACACTGAAGCTTTCTTT
.	TRBV20-1	.	TRBJ2-1	CSARDPGTVSGEQFF	TGCAGTGCTAGAGATCCGGGGACGGTGAGTGGTGAGCAGTTCTTC
TRBD2	TRBV6-5	.	TRBJ2-2	CASSYSSRLAGGQELFF	TGTGCCAGCAGTTACTCGAGCCGACTAGCGGGAGGGCAGGAGCTGTTTTTT
.	TRBV5-1	.	TRBJ2-3	CASSLSFGVADTQYF	TGCGCCAGCAGCCTGAGCTTTGGCGTCGCAGATACGCAGTATTTT
.	TRBV25-1	.	TRBJ1-6	CASSYGVRSPRHF	TGTGCCAGCAGTTATGGGGTACGCTCACCCCGCCACTTT
.	TRBV29-1	few	TRBJ1-2	CSVEDLTVHYGYTF	TGCAGCGTTGAAGATCTGACGGTGCACTATGGCTACACCTTC
.	TRBV3-1	few	TRBJ2-6	CASSGWNSGANVLTF	TGTGCCAGCAGTGGGTGGAACTCTGGGGCCAACGTCCTGACTTTC
.	TRBV5-1	few	TRBJ2-5	CASSLGRRNDFQETQYF	TGCGCCAGCAGCTTGGGACGGAGAAACGACTTCCAAGAGACCCAGTACTTC
TRBD1	TRBV4-1	many	TRBJ2-7	CASSRTDRTGEQYF	TGCGCCAGCAGCCGAACCGACAGGACAGGCGAGCAGTACTTC
.	TRBV19	.	TRBJ1-2	CASSLEVPANYGYTF	TGTGCCAGTAGTCTGGAGGTCCCAGCTAACTATGGCTACACCTTC
.	TRBV29-1	many	TRBJ2-1	CSVDGLPGDEQFF	TGCAGCGTAGACGGACTGCCCGGAGATGAGCAGTTCTTC
.	TRBV4-3	.	TRBJ2-1	CASSQGNRLNEQFF	TGCGCCAGCAGCCAAGGTAATAGGTTGAATGAGCAGTTCTTC
TRBD1	TRBV7-9	.	TRBJ1-5	CASSTGTGGSTSNQPQHF	TGTGCCAGCAGCACCGGGACAGGGGGTTCTACAAGCAATCAGCCCCAGCATTTT
.	TRBV19	.	TRBJ2-3	CASSIRIGTQYF	TGTGCCAGTAGTATCAGGATCGGTACGCAGTATTTT
.	TRBV11-2	once	TRBJ2-5	CASSLDLNQKAQYF	TGTGCCAGCAGCTTAGATCTAAACCAGAAGGCCCAGTACTTC
TRBD1	TRBV6-5	.	TRBJ1-1	CASKETGGRTEAFF	TGTGCCAGCAAAGAAACAGGGGGCAGAACTGAAGCTTTCTTT
.	TRBV10-3	once	TRBJ1-6	CAIRDAAGVGSPLHF	TGTGCCATCAGAGATGCTGCAGGGGTAGGATCACCCCTCCACTTT
.	TRBV12-3/TRBV12-4	.	TRBJ2-1	CASSSLGGPSYNEQFF	TGTGCCAGCAGTTCCTTGGGGGGTCCCTCCTACAATGAGCAGTTCTTC
.	TRBV12-3/TRBV12-4	many	TRBJ2-7	CASSRVKAYEQYF	TGTGCCAGCAGTCGAGTCAAAGCCTACGAGCAGTACTTC
.	TRBV10-3	.	TRBJ2-5	CAISDVDNQQYF	TGTGCCATCAGTGACGTAGACAATCAGCAGTACTTC
.	TRBV6-5	.	TRBJ2-3	CASSYESGSKDTQYF	TGTGCCAGCAGTTACGAGTCAGGGTCGAAAGATACGCAGTATTTT
.	TRBV7-2	.	TRBJ2-3	CASSFALSSTDTQYF	TGTGCCAGCAGCTTCGCCCTATCTAGCACAGATACGCAGTATTTT
.	TRBV3-1	.	TRBJ1-2	CASSQDLEGMGYTF	TGTGCCAGCAGCCAAGATCTGGAAGGGATGGGCTACACCTTC
TRBD2	TRBV3-1	.	TRBJ2-5	CASSLGTSGPQTQYF	TGTGCCAGCAGCCTTGGGACTAGCGGGCCTCAGACCCAGTACTTC
.	TRBV29-1	few	TRBJ2-5	CSVEGGGQETQYF	TGCAGCGTTGAGGGGGGAGGACAAGAGACCCAGTACTTC